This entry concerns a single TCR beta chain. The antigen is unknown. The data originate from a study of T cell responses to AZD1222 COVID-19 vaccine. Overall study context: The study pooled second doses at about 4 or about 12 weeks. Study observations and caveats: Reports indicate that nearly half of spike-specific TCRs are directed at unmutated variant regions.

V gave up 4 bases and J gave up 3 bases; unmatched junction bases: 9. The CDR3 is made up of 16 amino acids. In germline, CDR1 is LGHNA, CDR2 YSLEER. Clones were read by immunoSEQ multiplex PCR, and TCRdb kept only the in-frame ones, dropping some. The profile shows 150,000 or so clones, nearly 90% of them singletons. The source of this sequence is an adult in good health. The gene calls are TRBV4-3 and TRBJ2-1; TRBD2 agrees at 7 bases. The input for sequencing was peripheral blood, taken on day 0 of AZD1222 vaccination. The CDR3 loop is CASSPGRAGVYNEQFF. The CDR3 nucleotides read TGCGCCAGCAGCCCTGGGCGGGCGGGAGTCTACAATGAGCAGTTCTTC.